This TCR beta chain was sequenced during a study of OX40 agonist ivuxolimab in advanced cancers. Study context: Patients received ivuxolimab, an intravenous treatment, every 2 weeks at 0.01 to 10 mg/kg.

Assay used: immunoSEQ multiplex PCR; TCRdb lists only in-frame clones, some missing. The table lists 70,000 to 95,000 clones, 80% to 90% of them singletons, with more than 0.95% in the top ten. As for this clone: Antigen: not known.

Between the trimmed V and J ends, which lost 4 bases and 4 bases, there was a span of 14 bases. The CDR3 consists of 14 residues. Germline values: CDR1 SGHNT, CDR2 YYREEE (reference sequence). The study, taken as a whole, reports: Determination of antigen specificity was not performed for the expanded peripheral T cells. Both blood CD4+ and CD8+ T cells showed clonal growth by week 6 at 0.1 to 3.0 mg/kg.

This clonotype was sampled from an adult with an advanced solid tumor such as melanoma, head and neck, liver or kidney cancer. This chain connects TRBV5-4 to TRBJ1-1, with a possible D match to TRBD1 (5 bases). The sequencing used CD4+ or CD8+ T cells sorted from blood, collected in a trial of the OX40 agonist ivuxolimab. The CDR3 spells CASSPGGGGTEAFF. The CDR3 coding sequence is TGTGCCAGCAGCCCCGGCGGGGGAGGCACTGAAGCTTTCTTT.